What follows are 25 T cell receptor beta chains derived from one specimen sequenced in a study of cytomegalovirus exposure and HLA in healthy donors. The PCR employed 60 Vbeta primers together with 13 Jbeta primers. Sequencing was performed with immunoSEQ multiplex PCR; in TCRdb, only in-frame clones are kept and a portion is missing. The profile shows some 130,000 clones, roughly 88% of them singletons. The sequencing input was PBMCs. The receptors come from a man in his fifties in good health and CMV-seronegative.

V is TRBV7-2 and J is TRBJ1-2; no firm D call. V was shortened by 6 bases and J by 1 base, with 3 bases between the two germline ends. This CDR3 contains 11 residues. From germline, CDR1 is SGHTA and CDR2 FQGNSA. The CDR3 DNA sequence: TGTGCCAGCAGATATAACTATGGCTACACCTTC. Translating it yields CASRYNYGYTF.

This chain uses TRBV6-5 with TRBJ2-7; no definite D call. The CDR3 loop spans 15 amino acids. CDR1 is MNHEY, CDR2 SVGAGI, per germline. The ends were cut back, 2 bases at V and 0 bases at J, with 11 bases in the middle. The CDR3 reads CASSYRGYSSYEQYF. The CDR3 nucleotides read TGTGCCAGCAGTTACCGTGGGTACAGCTCCTACGAGCAGTACTTC.

This clone was seen only a few times. The chain combines TRBV5-6 with TRBJ1-1; a weak D match, TRBD1 (5 bases). Per germline, CDR1 SGHDT and CDR2 YYEEEE. With 6 bases removed from V and 5 bases from J, the gap between germline ends came to 20 bases. The CDR3 loop spans 15 amino acids. CDR3 protein: CASNPGGVPVTEAFF. As DNA, the CDR3 is TGTGCCAGCAACCCGGGAGGGGTCCCCGTGACTGAAGCTTTCTTT.

The rearrangement links TRBV19 to TRBJ1-5; D is unresolved. The CDR3 sequence is 15 residues long. Deletions cut 1 base from V and 0 bases from J, with 7 bases between. In germline, CDR1 is LNHDA, CDR2 SQIVND (reference sequence). The CDR3 loop reads CASSIGGNSNQPQHF. The CDR3 coding sequence is TGTGCCAGTAGTATAGGAGGGAATAGCAATCAGCCCCAGCATTTT.

The chain is built from TRBV2 and TRBJ2-7, with TRBD1 as a possible D gene (5 bases). The CDR3 sequence is 14 residues long. The germline gives CDR1 SNHLY, CDR2 FYNNEI. Trimming took 7 bases from V and 1 from J, leaving 14 bases between them. In nucleotides, the CDR3 is TGTGCCAGCACTGAGTGGCAGGGATCCTACGAGCAGTACTTC. As protein: CASTEWQGSYEQYF.

The V and J genes are TRBV4-1 and TRBJ2-7; TRBD1 agrees at 7 bases. Germline values: CDR1 MGHRA, CDR2 YSYEKL. There are 16 residues in the CDR3. Trimming at V came to 0 bases and at J to 5 bases, leaving 10 bases not matched to a gene. The CDR3 sequence is CASSQERRQGIHEQYF. In nucleotides, the CDR3 is TGCGCCAGCAGCCAAGAAAGGAGACAGGGTATCCACGAGCAGTACTTC.

The J gene is TRBJ2-5, the V gene TRBV10-3; a possible D gene is TRBD1 (5 bases). V was shortened by 0 bases and J by 3 bases, with 14 bases between the two germline ends. This CDR3 has 16 residues. Looked up from germline, CDR1 is ENHRY and CDR2 is SYGVKD. The CDR3 region is CAISESEQGMKETQYF. The CDR3 region has the DNA TGTGCCATCAGTGAGTCGGAGCAGGGAATGAAAGAGACCCAGTACTTC.

V usage is TRBV6-1 and J usage is TRBJ1-1; 10 bases align to TRBD1. CDR3 length: 14 residues. Germline loops: CDR1 MNHNS, CDR2 SASEGT. V lost 5 bases, J lost 4 bases, and 4 bases stayed unmatched. DNA for the CDR3: TGTGCCAGCAGTCCCGGGACAGGGGCCACTGAAGCTTTCTTT. As protein: CASSPGTGATEAFF.

About this clone itself: This same CDR3 is encoded by further DNA sequences in the sample. This chain joins TRBV2 and TRBJ1-5; D is uncertain. This CDR3 spans 14 amino acids. The V gene's germline CDR1 is SNHLY and CDR2 FYNNEI. V was pared by 5 bases and J by 2 bases, with 10 bases between. CDR3 loop: CASSPGRGNQPQHF. The DNA of the CDR3 is TGTGCCAGCAGTCCGGGGAGGGGCAATCAGCCCCAGCATTTT.

The CDR3 nucleotides read TGTGCCAGCAGTTGGGAGGCTAGCGGTCCCTACGAGCAGTACTTC. Protein sequence: CASSWEASGPYEQYF. The V call is TRBV6-6, the J call TRBJ2-7; the match to TRBD2 covers 7 bases. V lost 4 bases and J lost 2; bases outside the gene matches: 8. CDR1 is MNHNY, CDR2 SVGAGI, per germline (reference sequence). The CDR3 length is 15 residues.

There are a few counts of this clone. J is TRBJ1-4 and V is TRBV5-1; unclear D gene. Germline-derived CDR1 and CDR2 are SGHRS and YFSETQ. Trimming removed 3 bases from V and 4 bases from J, with 13 bases in between. This CDR3 is 15 amino acids long. CDR3 loop: CASSSTSAGNEKLFF. The CDR3 DNA sequence: TGCGCCAGCAGCTCTACGTCCGCGGGTAATGAAAAACTGTTTTTT. Variable domain in full (rest from reference TRBV5-1 and TRBJ1-4): KAGVTQTPRYLIKTRGQQVTLSCSPISGHRSVSWYQQTPGQGLQFLFEYFSETQRNKGNFPGRFSGRQFSNSRSEMNVSTLELGDSALYLCASSSTSAGNEKLFFGSGTQLSVL.

This clone was seen only once. V is TRBV6-1 and J is TRBJ1-1; 9 bases match TRBD1. The V segment lost 5 bases and the J segment 5 bases; nucleotides outside the gene matches: 6. Germline V CDR1 and CDR2: MNHNS, SASEGT. The CDR3 runs to 14 residues. The CDR3 sequence is CASSKNRGQTEAFF. DNA for the CDR3: TGTGCCAGCAGTAAGAACAGGGGGCAAACTGAAGCTTTCTTT.

The chain has TRBV2 and TRBJ1-5; TRBD1 agrees at 9 bases. Germline V gene data show CDR1 as SNHLY and CDR2 as FYNNEI. Trimming cost V 6 bases and J 9 bases; bases outside gene matches: 0. The CDR3 is 11 amino acids. DNA for the CDR3: TGTGCCAGCAGGGGACAGGGGCCCCAGCATTTT. Protein sequence: CASRGQGPQHF.

This chain uses TRBV27 with TRBJ2-5; the match to TRBD1 covers 10 bases. The germline V gene encodes CDR1 MNHEY and CDR2 SMNVEV (reference sequence). CDR3 length: 15 residues. V dropped 6 bases and J dropped 1; count of bases not matched to a gene: 5. CDR3 nucleotides: TGTGCCAGCAGGGGGGACAGGGGCTCCCAAGAGACCCAGTACTTC. Amino acid sequence: CASRGDRGSQETQYF.

V is TRBV5-1 and J is TRBJ1-2, with 7 nucleotides matching TRBD1. The V segment lost 4 bases and the J segment 6 bases; nucleotides outside the gene matches: 6. CDR3 size: 13 residues. Germline CDR1 and CDR2: SGHRS and YFSETQ. CDR3: CASSTGDRDGYTF. CDR3 DNA: TGCGCCAGCAGCACAGGGGACCGGGATGGCTACACCTTC. The full variable domain, rest sourced from reference TRBV5-1 and TRBJ1-2, is KAGVTQTPRYLIKTRGQQVTLSCSPISGHRSVSWYQQTPGQGLQFLFEYFSETQRNKGNFPGRFSGRQFSNSRSEMNVSTLELGDSALYLCASSTGDRDGYTFGSGTRLTVV.

A remark on this clone: The identical CDR3 is also encoded by other nucleotide sequences in the sample. The chain recombines TRBV2 with TRBJ1-2; 7 bases map to TRBD1. Germline values: CDR1 SNHLY, CDR2 FYNNEI. The CDR3 runs 13 residues. After removal of 3 bases from V and 4 bases from J, the junction contained 2 bases not matched to a gene. The CDR3, as DNA: TGTGCCAGCAGTGAGAGGGACAGCTATGGCTACACCTTC. Protein: CASSERDSYGYTF.

V is TRBV7-8 and J is TRBJ1-6, with a weak D call TRBD1 (6 bases). This CDR3 contains 14 residues. Germline V lookup: CDR1 SGHVS, CDR2 FQNEAQ. Trimming shortened V by 1 base and J by 9 bases, and 10 bases separated the two germline ends. CDR3 coding DNA: TGTGCCAGCAGCTTAGACAGGGTTGGTTCACCCCTCCACTTT. It codes for CASSLDRVGSPLHF.

The rearrangement joins TRBV7-9 to TRBJ2-1, with 7 bases lining up with TRBD1. The CDR3 runs 13 residues. V shed 5 bases and J 9 bases; nucleotides not matched to a gene: 7. Germline CDR1 reads SEHNR; CDR2 reads FQNEAQ (reference sequence). The DNA of the CDR3 is TGTGCCAGCAGCCTTACAGGGGTTGGTGAGCAGTTCTTC. It codes for CASSLTGVGEQFF.

The CDR3 protein is CASSLYPMRGGANTGELFF. CDR3 nucleotide sequence: TGTGCCAGCAGTTTATACCCCATGAGGGGAGGGGCGAACACCGGGGAGCTGTTTTTT. V is TRBV27 and J is TRBJ2-2; TRBD2 agrees at 7 bases. V dropped 1 base and J dropped 0; count of bases not matched to a gene: 11. Germline loops: CDR1 MNHEY, CDR2 SMNVEV (reference sequence). The CDR3 has 19 amino acids.

The chain carries TRBV30 and TRBJ2-1, with TRBD1 as a possible D gene (5 bases). Germline V CDR1 and CDR2: GTSNPN, SVGIG (reference sequence). This CDR3 has 12 amino acids. V was clipped by 4 bases and J by 3 bases, with 7 bases between them. The CDR3 loop is CAWKQDYNEQFF. DNA of the CDR3: TGTGCCTGGAAACAGGACTACAATGAGCAGTTCTTC.

The chain is built from TRBV2 and TRBJ1-5; D is unresolved. Trimming shortened V by 6 bases and J by 4 bases, and 4 bases separated the two germline ends. The V gene's germline CDR1 is SNHLY and CDR2 FYNNEI. CDR3 length: 11 amino acids. Here the CDR3 reads CASRANQPQHF. The CDR3 DNA follows: TGTGCCAGCAGGGCAAATCAGCCCCAGCATTTT.

The chain is built from TRBV5-1 and TRBJ1-1; D is perhaps TRBD1 (5 bases). V was clipped by 4 bases and J by 5 bases, with 15 bases between them. The CDR3 runs 14 residues. Germline V CDR1 and CDR2: SGHRS, YFSETQ. In nucleotides, the CDR3 is TGCGCCAGCAGCGGCGGTCCGGGGGGGACTGAAGCTTTCTTT. Its protein product is CASSGGPGGTEAFF.

The rearrangement joins TRBV18 to TRBJ2-3, with TRBD1 matching 12 bases. J lost 6 bases, V lost 6 bases, and 7 bases had no gene match. CDR3 length equals 15 residues. Germline CDR1 reads KGHSH; CDR2 reads LQKENI. In DNA, the CDR3 is TGTGCCAGCTCGCCGGGACAGGGGGCGTTGGATACGCAGTATTTT. This codes for CASSPGQGALDTQYF.

This clone was seen only once. The chain links TRBV6-6 to TRBJ2-1; 11 bases map to TRBD2. The J segment lost 3 bases and the V segment lost 10 bases, leaving 5 bases of the junction unmatched. The germline V gene encodes CDR1 MNHNY and CDR2 SVGAGI (reference sequence). The CDR3 is 14 residues long. CDR3 nucleotides: TGTGCCACCCTAGCGGGGGGCCTCTACAATGAGCAGTTCTTC. Translation: CATLAGGLYNEQFF.

This clone has only a few counts. This chain joins TRBV2 and TRBJ2-3; D remains ambiguous. V lost 7 bases to trimming and J lost 1 base, with 9 bases between them. The CDR3 contains 13 residues. Germline V gene lookup returns CDR1 SNHLY and CDR2 FYNNEI. CDR3 nucleotides: TGTGCCAGCAACCCTGTAGGCACAGATACGCAGTATTTT. The encoded protein is CASNPVGTDTQYF.